A single TCR beta chain is shown here with its context. CDR1 LGHNA and CDR2 YSLEER come from the germline V gene. This CDR3 has 15 amino acids. The germline V and J ends were trimmed by 2 bases and 1 base, with 9 bases remaining between them. In the authors' methods: Quantification of nucleated cells was approximated via reference gene primer amplification. The data were produced by immunoSEQ multiplex PCR, yet TCRdb's version contains in-frame clones alone and is incomplete. V, J and clone size were drawn from that table, and D and trimming were deduced from the DNA. The sample has 150,000 to 200,000 clones; less than 90% are singletons. The source of the sample is a study of blood T cell repertoires in COVID-19. About the research overall: Samples came from the United States, Italy and Spain, spanning acute and convalescent COVID-19. Nucleic acid was either cDNA or gDNA, and it came from T cells, B-cell-depleted T cells, or PBMCs.

This chain uses TRBV4-3 with TRBJ1-3; D is uncertain. The sequenced sample consisted of peripheral blood. The receptor was derived from a woman in her sixties or seventies with acute or convalescent COVID-19. This CDR3 reads CASSQLPGSGNTIYF. DNA of the CDR3: TGCGCCAGCAGCCAACTGCCGGGGTCTGGAAACACCATATATTTT.